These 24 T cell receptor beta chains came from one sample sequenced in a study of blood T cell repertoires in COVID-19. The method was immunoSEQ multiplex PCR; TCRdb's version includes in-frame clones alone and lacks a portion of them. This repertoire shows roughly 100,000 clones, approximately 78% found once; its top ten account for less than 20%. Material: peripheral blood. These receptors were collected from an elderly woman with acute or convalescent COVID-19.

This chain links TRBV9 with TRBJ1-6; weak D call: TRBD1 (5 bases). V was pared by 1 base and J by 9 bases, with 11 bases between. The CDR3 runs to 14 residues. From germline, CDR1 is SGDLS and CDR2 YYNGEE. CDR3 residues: CASSVSREGSPLHF. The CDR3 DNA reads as TGTGCCAGCAGCGTATCCAGGGAAGGTTCACCCCTCCACTTT.

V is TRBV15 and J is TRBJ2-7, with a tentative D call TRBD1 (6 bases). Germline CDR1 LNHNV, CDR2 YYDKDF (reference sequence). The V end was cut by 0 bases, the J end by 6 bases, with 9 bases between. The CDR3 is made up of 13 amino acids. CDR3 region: CATSRDWGPEQYF. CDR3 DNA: TGTGCCACCAGCAGAGATTGGGGGCCCGAGCAGTACTTC.

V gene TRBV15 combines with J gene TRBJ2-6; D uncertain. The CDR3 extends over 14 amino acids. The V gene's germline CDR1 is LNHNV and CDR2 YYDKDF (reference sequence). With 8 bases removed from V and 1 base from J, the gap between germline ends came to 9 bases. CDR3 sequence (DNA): TGTGCCACCTACTCAGCGTCTGGGGCCAACGTCCTGACTTTC. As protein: CATYSASGANVLTF.

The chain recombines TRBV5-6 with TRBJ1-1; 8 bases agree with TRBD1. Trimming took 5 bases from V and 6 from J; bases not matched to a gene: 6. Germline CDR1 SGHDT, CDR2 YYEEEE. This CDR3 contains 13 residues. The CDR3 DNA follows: TGTGCCAGCAGGTCGACAGGGGCCGCTGAAGCTTTCTTT. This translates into CASRSTGAAEAFF.

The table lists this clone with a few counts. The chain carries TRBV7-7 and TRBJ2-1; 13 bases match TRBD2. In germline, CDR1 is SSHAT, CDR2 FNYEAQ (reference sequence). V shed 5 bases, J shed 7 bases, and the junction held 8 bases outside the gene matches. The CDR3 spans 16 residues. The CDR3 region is CASSPLGLAGANEQFF. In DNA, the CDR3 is TGTGCCAGCAGCCCACTAGGACTAGCGGGAGCGAATGAGCAGTTCTTC.

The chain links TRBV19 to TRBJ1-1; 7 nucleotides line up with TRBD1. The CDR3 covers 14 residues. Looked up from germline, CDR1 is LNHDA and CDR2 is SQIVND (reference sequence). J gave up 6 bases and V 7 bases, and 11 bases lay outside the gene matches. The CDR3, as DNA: TGTGCCAGTAATCTTCGACAGGGAAGCGCTGAAGCTTTCTTT. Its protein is CASNLRQGSAEAFF. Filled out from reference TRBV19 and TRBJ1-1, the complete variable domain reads DGGITQSPKYLFRKEGQNVTLSCEQNLNHDAMYWYRQDPGQGLRLIYYSQIVNDFQKGDIAEGYSVSREKKESFPLTVTSAQKNPTAFYLCASNLRQGSAEAFFGQGTRLTVV.

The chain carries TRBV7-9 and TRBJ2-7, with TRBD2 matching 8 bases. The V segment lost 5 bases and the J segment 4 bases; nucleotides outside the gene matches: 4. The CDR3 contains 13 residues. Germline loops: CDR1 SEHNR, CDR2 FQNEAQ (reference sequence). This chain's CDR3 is CASSPGGEYEQYF. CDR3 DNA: TGTGCCAGCAGCCCCGGGGGGGAGTACGAGCAGTACTTC.

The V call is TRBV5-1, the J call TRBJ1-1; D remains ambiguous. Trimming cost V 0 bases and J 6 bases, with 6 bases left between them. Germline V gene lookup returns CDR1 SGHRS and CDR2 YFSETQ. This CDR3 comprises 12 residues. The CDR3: CASSLDLAEAFF. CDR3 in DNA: TGCGCCAGCAGCTTGGACTTAGCTGAAGCTTTCTTT.

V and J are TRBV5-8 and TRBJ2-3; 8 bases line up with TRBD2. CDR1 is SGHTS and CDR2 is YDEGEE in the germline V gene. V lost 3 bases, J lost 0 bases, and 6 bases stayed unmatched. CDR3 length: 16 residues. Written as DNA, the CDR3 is TGTGCCAGCAGCTCCCCTTTAGCGGGGAGCACAGATACGCAGTATTTT. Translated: CASSSPLAGSTDTQYF.

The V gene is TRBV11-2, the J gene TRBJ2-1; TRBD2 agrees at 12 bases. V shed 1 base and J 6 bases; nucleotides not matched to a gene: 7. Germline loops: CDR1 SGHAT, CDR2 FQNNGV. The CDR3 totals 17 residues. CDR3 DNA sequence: TGTGCCAGCAGCTTAGCGTCGATGGGACTAGCGGGCAATGAGCAGTTCTTC. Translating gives CASSLASMGLAGNEQFF.

CDR3 in amino acids: CASSSTPTARGTIYF. Written as DNA, the CDR3 is TGTGCCAGCAGCTCCACCCCGACAGCCCGTGGGACCATATATTTT. The J gene is TRBJ1-3, the V gene TRBV11-3, with a weak D call TRBD1 (5 bases). The CDR3 loop spans 15 amino acids. Germline CDR1 reads SGHNT; CDR2 reads YENEEA. V was shortened by 4 bases and J by 10 bases, with 20 bases between the two germline ends.

In DNA, the CDR3 is TGTGCCAGCAGTTATCAGACCGGAGGAGGATCTGGAAACACCATATATTTT. This encodes CASSYQTGGGSGNTIYF. V usage is TRBV4-2 and J usage is TRBJ1-3; D gene uncertain. The V and J ends lost 6 bases and 1 base respectively, with 19 bases between them. The germline CDR1 and CDR2 sequences are LGHNA and YNFKEQ. The CDR3 spans 17 residues.

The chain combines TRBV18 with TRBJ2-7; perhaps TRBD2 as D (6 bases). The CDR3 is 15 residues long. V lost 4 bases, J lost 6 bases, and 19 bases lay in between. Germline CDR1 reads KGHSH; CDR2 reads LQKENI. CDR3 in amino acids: CASSRPTGERSEQYF. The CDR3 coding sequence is TGTGCCAGCTCACGGCCGACGGGGGAGAGGAGCGAGCAGTACTTC.

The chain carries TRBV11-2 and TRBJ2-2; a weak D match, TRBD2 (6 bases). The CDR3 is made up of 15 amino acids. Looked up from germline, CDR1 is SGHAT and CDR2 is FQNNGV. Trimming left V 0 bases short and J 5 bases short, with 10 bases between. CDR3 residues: CASSLDGSVTGELFF. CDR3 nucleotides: TGTGCCAGCAGCTTAGACGGGAGTGTTACCGGGGAGCTGTTTTTT. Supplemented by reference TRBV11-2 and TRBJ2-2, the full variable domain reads EAGVAQSPRYKIIEKRQSVAFWCNPISGHATLYWYQQILGQGPKLLIQFQNNGVVDDSQLPKDRFSAERLKGVDSTLKIQPAKLEDSAVYLCASSLDGSVTGELFFGEGSRLTVL.

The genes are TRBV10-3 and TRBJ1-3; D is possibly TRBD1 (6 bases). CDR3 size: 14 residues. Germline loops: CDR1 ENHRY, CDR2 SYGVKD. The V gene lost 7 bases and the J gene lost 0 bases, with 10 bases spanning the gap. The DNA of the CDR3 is TGTGCCATCACCGAGACAGGCTCTGGAAACACCATATATTTT. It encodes CAITETGSGNTIYF.

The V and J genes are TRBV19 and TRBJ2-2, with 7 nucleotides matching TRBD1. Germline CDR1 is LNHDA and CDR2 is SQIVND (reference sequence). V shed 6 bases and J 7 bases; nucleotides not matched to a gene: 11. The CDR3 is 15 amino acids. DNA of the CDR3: TGTGCCAGTAGCCCCATTGACAGGGATGTCGGGGAGCTGTTTTTT. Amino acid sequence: CASSPIDRDVGELFF.

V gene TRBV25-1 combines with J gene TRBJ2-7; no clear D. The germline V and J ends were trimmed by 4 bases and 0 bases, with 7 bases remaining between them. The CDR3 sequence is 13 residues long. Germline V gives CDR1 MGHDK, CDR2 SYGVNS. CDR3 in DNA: TGTGCCAGCAGTGTTCTGAGCTCCTACGAGCAGTACTTC. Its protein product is CASSVLSSYEQYF.

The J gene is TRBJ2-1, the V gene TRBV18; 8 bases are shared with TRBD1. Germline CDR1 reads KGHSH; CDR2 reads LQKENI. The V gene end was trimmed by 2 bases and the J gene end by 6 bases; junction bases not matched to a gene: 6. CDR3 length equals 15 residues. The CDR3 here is CASSPRGQVGNEQFF. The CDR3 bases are TGTGCCAGCTCACCAAGGGGACAGGTGGGCAATGAGCAGTTCTTC.

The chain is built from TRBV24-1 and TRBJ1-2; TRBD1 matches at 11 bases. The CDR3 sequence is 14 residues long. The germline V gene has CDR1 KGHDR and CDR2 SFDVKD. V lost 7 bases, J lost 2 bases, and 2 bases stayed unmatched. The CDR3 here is CATRGQGGNYGYTF. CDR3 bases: TGTGCCACCAGGGGACAGGGGGGAAACTATGGCTACACCTTC.

The CDR3 sequence: CATSDPATGEGLDPYEQYF. For the CDR3, the DNA is TGTGCCACCAGTGATCCTGCTACGGGTGAGGGACTAGACCCCTACGAGCAGTACTTC. The V gene is TRBV24-1, the J gene TRBJ2-7; 8 bases are a match to TRBD2. The CDR3 runs to 19 residues. With V trimmed by 3 bases and J by 2 bases, 17 bases remained unmatched. CDR1 KGHDR and CDR2 SFDVKD come from the germline V gene.

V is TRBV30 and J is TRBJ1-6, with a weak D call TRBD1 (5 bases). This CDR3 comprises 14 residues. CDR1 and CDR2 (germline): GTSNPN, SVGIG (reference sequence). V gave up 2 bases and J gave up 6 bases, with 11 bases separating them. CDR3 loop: CAWSPGGGNSPLHF. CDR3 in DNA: TGTGCCTGGAGTCCCGGGGGGGGTAATTCACCCCTCCACTTT. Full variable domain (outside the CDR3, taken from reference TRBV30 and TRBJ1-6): SQTIHQWPATLVQPVGSPLSLECTVEGTSNPNLYWYRQAAGRGLQLLFYSVGIGQISSEVPQNLSASRPQDRQFILSSKKLLLSDSGFYLCAWSPGGGNSPLHFGNGTRLTVT.

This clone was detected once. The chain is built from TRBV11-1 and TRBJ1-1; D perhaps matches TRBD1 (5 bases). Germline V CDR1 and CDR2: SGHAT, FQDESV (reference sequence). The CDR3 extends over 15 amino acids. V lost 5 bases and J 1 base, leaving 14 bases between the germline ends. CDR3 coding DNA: TGTGCCAGCAGCCGCCGGGACTCCAAGAACACTGAAGCTTTCTTT. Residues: CASSRRDSKNTEAFF.

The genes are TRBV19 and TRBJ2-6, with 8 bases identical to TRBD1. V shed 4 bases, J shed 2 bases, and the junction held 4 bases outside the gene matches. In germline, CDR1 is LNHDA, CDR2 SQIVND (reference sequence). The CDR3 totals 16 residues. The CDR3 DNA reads TGTGCCAGTAGTACCCGACAGGGGACTGGGGCCAACGTCCTGACTTTC. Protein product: CASSTRQGTGANVLTF.

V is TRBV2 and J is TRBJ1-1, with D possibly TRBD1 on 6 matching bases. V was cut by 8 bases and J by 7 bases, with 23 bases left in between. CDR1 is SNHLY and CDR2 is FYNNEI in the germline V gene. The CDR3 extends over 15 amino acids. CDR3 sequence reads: CASPRQVDRTDEAFF. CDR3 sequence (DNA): TGTGCCAGCCCAAGACAGGTCGACAGGACGGATGAAGCTTTCTTT. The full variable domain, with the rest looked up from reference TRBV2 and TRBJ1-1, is EPEVTQTPSHQVTQMGQEVILRCVPISNHLYFYWYRQILGQKVEFLVSFYNNEISEKSEIFDDQFSVERPDGSNFTLKIRSTKLEDSAMYFCASPRQVDRTDEAFFGQGTRLTVV.